The rows below give T cell receptor beta chains drawn from one sample of a study of T cells in Graves' hyperthyroidism and ophthalmopathy. TCRdb ran MiXCR on the multiplex PCR reads and lists one entry per CDR3 protein. This sample has about 290,000 distinct CDR3 sequences; about 16% occur once, and the top ten carry more than 30%. The sequencing input was blood. These receptors were obtained from a woman between 45 and 65 years old with Graves' hyperthyroidism that later progressed to Graves' ophthalmopathy. Both conserved end residues are part of each CDR3. The D gene is left open where the match is weak. Rows may omit the clone size; those that give it use once, few, many or a size class.

D gene: NA
V gene: TRBV20-1
J gene: TRBJ1-5
clone size: many
CDR3 DNA: TGCAGTGCCCCCGTCGCCCGGACAGCAGGCAATCAGCCCCAGCATTTT
CDR3 protein: CSAPVARTAGNQPQHF

D gene: NA
V gene: TRBV12-3/TRBV12-4
J gene: TRBJ1-1
clone size: many
CDR3 DNA: TGTGCCAGCAGTTTAGGGAGGGTTACTGAAGCTTTCTTT
CDR3 protein: CASSLGRVTEAFF

D gene: NA
V gene: TRBV9
J gene: TRBJ1-1
clone size: few
CDR3 DNA: TGTGCCAGCAGCTGGCGCCGGGACGGTGAAGCTTTCTTT
CDR3 protein: CASSWRRDGEAFF

D gene: NA
V gene: TRBV13
J gene: TRBJ1-4
clone size: few
CDR3 DNA: TGTGCCAGCAGCTCCTGGGGACACTTAGGTGGAAAACTGTTTTTT
CDR3 protein: CASSSWGHLGGKLFF

D gene: NA
V gene: TRBV4-1
J gene: TRBJ2-7
clone size: NA
CDR3 DNA: TGCGCCAGCAGCCAAGATGGAGGGTTAGGCTCCTACGAGCAGTACTTC
CDR3 protein: CASSQDGGLGSYEQYF

D gene: NA
V gene: TRBV2
J gene: TRBJ2-2
clone size: many
CDR3 DNA: TGTGCCAGCAGTGAAAGGAACGTGTTCGGCACCGGGGAGCTGTTTTTT
CDR3 protein: CASSERNVFGTGELFF

D gene: NA
V gene: TRBV27
J gene: TRBJ1-4
clone size: few
CDR3 DNA: TGTGCCAGCAGTTCACCGGGACTTGATAATGAAAAACTGTTTTTT
CDR3 protein: CASSSPGLDNEKLFF

D gene: NA
V gene: TRBV2
J gene: TRBJ1-5
clone size: many
CDR3 DNA: TGTGCCAGCAGTGTTGGGGATTTTAGCAATCAGCCCCAGCATTTT
CDR3 protein: CASSVGDFSNQPQHF

D gene: TRBD1
V gene: TRBV11-2
J gene: TRBJ2-5
clone size: many
CDR3 DNA: TGTGCCAGCAGCTTGGGGGGACAGGGTCGAGAGACCCAGTACTTC
CDR3 protein: CASSLGGQGRETQYF

D gene: TRBD2
V gene: TRBV3-1
J gene: TRBJ2-5
clone size: NA
CDR3 DNA: TGTGCCAGCAGGAGCGGGACTCTTCAAGAGACCCAGTACTTC
CDR3 protein: CASRSGTLQETQYF

D gene: TRBD2
V gene: TRBV6-1
J gene: TRBJ2-2
clone size: many
CDR3 DNA: TGTGCCAGCAACCCAGCGGGAGGACCTGGGGAGCTGTTTTTT
CDR3 protein: CASNPAGGPGELFF

D gene: NA
V gene: TRBV4-1
J gene: TRBJ2-5
clone size: NA
CDR3 DNA: TGCGCCAGCAGCCAAGTTCCCCCCGGCTACACCCCCCAGTACTTC
CDR3 protein: CASSQVPPGYTPQYF

D gene: NA
V gene: TRBV3-1
J gene: TRBJ2-6
clone size: NA
CDR3 DNA: TGTGCCGGCGTTACAGGGACGGGACACTCTGGGGCCAACGTCCTGACTTTC
CDR3 protein: CAGVTGTGHSGANVLTF

D gene: NA
V gene: TRBV19
J gene: TRBJ2-5
clone size: few
CDR3 DNA: TGTGCCAGTACCCGGACTAGGGGGGAGACCCAGTACTTC
CDR3 protein: CASTRTRGETQYF

D gene: TRBD1
V gene: TRBV11-2
J gene: TRBJ1-5
clone size: many
CDR3 DNA: TGTGCCAGCAGCCCCGGGACAGGAACAGGTCAGCCCCAGCATTTT
CDR3 protein: CASSPGTGTGQPQHF

D gene: NA
V gene: TRBV27
J gene: TRBJ2-7
clone size: NA
CDR3 DNA: TGTGCCAGCAAATCCGAGACTAACTCCTACGAGCAGTACTTC
CDR3 protein: CASKSETNSYEQYF

D gene: NA
V gene: TRBV9
J gene: TRBJ2-1
clone size: many
CDR3 DNA: TGTGCCAGCAGCGTGGACTCGGCGAATGAGCAGTTCTTC
CDR3 protein: CASSVDSANEQFF

D gene: TRBD1
V gene: TRBV20-1
J gene: TRBJ1-1
clone size: few
CDR3 DNA: TGCAGTTCGCCCGGATTTGGACAGGGGGACACTGAAGCTTTCTTT
CDR3 protein: CSSPGFGQGDTEAFF

D gene: NA
V gene: TRBV15
J gene: TRBJ2-1
clone size: NA
CDR3 DNA: TGTGCCACCAGCAGAGCCGCTGAGAATGAGCAGTTCTTC
CDR3 protein: CATSRAAENEQFF

D gene: NA
V gene: TRBV9
J gene: TRBJ1-2
clone size: few
CDR3 DNA: TGTGCCAGCAGCCCAAGTGGGACTGGCTACACCTTC
CDR3 protein: CASSPSGTGYTF

D gene: TRBD2
V gene: TRBV11-1
J gene: TRBJ2-1
clone size: many
CDR3 DNA: TGTGCCAGCAGCTCACGGACTAGCGGGGGGGGCAATGAGCAGTTCTTC
CDR3 protein: CASSSRTSGGGNEQFF

D gene: NA
V gene: TRBV5-5
J gene: TRBJ1-1
clone size: many
CDR3 DNA: TGTGCCAGCAGCTCATTGACGGATTCTATGAACACTGAAGCTTTCTTT
CDR3 protein: CASSSLTDSMNTEAFF

D gene: NA
V gene: TRBV24-1
J gene: TRBJ2-3
clone size: many
CDR3 DNA: TGTGCCACCAGTGATTTGGAAGTTACAGATACGCAGTATTTT
CDR3 protein: CATSDLEVTDTQYF

D gene: NA
V gene: TRBV27
J gene: TRBJ2-3
clone size: many
CDR3 DNA: TGTGCCAGCAGTTTCTACCGCCGACGGGGGTATGGCACAGATACGCAGTATTTT
CDR3 protein: CASSFYRRRGYGTDTQYF

D gene: NA
V gene: TRBV6-1
J gene: TRBJ2-7
clone size: many
CDR3 DNA: TGTGCCAGCACCGAACGGACAAAGGAAAGAAACCGTGCCAAGAGCTCCTACGAGCAGTACTTC
CDR3 protein: CASTERTKERNRAKSSYEQYF

D gene: NA
V gene: TRBV30
J gene: TRBJ1-2
clone size: many
CDR3 DNA: TGTGCCTGGAGTCGATTCTATGGCTACACCTTC
CDR3 protein: CAWSRFYGYTF

D gene: TRBD1
V gene: TRBV2
J gene: TRBJ2-6
clone size: NA
CDR3 DNA: TGTGCCAGCAGCGCCGGGACAGGGAACCCTGGGGCCAACGTCCTGACTTTC
CDR3 protein: CASSAGTGNPGANVLTF

D gene: NA
V gene: TRBV6-2/TRBV6-3
J gene: TRBJ1-5
clone size: NA
CDR3 DNA: TGTGCCAGCAGAGTGGGATGGGGGAATAGCAATCAGCCCCAGCATTTT
CDR3 protein: CASRVGWGNSNQPQHF

D gene: NA
V gene: TRBV5-1
J gene: TRBJ1-5
clone size: NA
CDR3 DNA: TGCGCCAGCAGCTTGGAGGGGTCGGGCAATCAGCCCCAGCATTTT
CDR3 protein: CASSLEGSGNQPQHF

D gene: TRBD1
V gene: TRBV25-1
J gene: TRBJ1-1
clone size: many
CDR3 DNA: TGTGCCAGCAGTGATCCGGGACAGGGAGACACTGAAGCTTTCTTT
CDR3 protein: CASSDPGQGDTEAFF

D gene: NA
V gene: TRBV4-1
J gene: TRBJ2-3
clone size: few
CDR3 DNA: TGCGCCAGCAGCCAAGTGACTAGTAGCACAGATACGCAGTATTTT
CDR3 protein: CASSQVTSSTDTQYF

D gene: NA
V gene: TRBV9
J gene: TRBJ2-3
clone size: many
CDR3 DNA: TGTGCCAGCAGCGTAGTTCCCCTTGGGTCAGATACGCAGTATTTT
CDR3 protein: CASSVVPLGSDTQYF

D gene: NA
V gene: TRBV6-6
J gene: TRBJ2-1
clone size: few
CDR3 DNA: TGTGCCAGCAGTTACTCGAAAATTCCCAGGCCCTACAATGAGCAGTTCTTC
CDR3 protein: CASSYSKIPRPYNEQFF

D gene: NA
V gene: TRBV12-3/TRBV12-4
J gene: TRBJ2-2
clone size: many
CDR3 DNA: TGTGCCAGCAGTCCTACTAGCCGGAGGGTGTCCGGGGAGCTGTTTTTT
CDR3 protein: CASSPTSRRVSGELFF

D gene: NA
V gene: TRBV11-2
J gene: TRBJ2-2
clone size: many
CDR3 DNA: TGTGCCAGCAGACCTAAGAACACCGGGGAGCTGTTTTTT
CDR3 protein: CASRPKNTGELFF

D gene: TRBD2
V gene: TRBV5-1
J gene: TRBJ2-5
clone size: NA
CDR3 DNA: TGCGCCAGCAGCTTGGTCGGGGGGGAAGAGACCCAGTACTTC
CDR3 protein: CASSLVGGEETQYF

D gene: NA
V gene: TRBV6-4
J gene: TRBJ2-3
clone size: few
CDR3 DNA: TGTGCCAGCAGTGACTCGAGCCTAGCTTCAGATACGCAGTATTTT
CDR3 protein: CASSDSSLASDTQYF

D gene: NA
V gene: TRBV7-9
J gene: TRBJ2-5
clone size: NA
CDR3 DNA: TGTGCCAGCAGCTTAGGGCCCGTGGGAGCCGAGACCCAGTACTTC
CDR3 protein: CASSLGPVGAETQYF

D gene: NA
V gene: TRBV18
J gene: TRBJ2-7
clone size: many
CDR3 DNA: TGTGCCAGCTCACTAACAGGGTACAACGAGCAGTACTTC
CDR3 protein: CASSLTGYNEQYF

D gene: TRBD2
V gene: TRBV4-2
J gene: TRBJ2-3
clone size: NA
CDR3 DNA: TGTGCCAGCAGCCAAGATTCCGGACTAGCGGGAGTTGCGGATACGCAGTATTTT
CDR3 protein: CASSQDSGLAGVADTQYF

D gene: TRBD2
V gene: TRBV27
J gene: TRBJ2-3
clone size: NA
CDR3 DNA: TGTGCCAGCAGTTTCCGCCGGGAGGGCCAAGATACGCAGTATTTT
CDR3 protein: CASSFRREGQDTQYF

D gene: TRBD2
V gene: TRBV28
J gene: TRBJ2-5
clone size: many
CDR3 DNA: TGTGCCAGCAGTTTTGGGACTAGCGGGTACCAAGAGACCCAGTACTTC
CDR3 protein: CASSFGTSGYQETQYF

D gene: TRBD2
V gene: TRBV19
J gene: TRBJ2-1
clone size: many
CDR3 DNA: TGTGCCAGTAGTATAGAGAGGGCTAGCGGGAAAGATGAGCAGTTCTTC
CDR3 protein: CASSIERASGKDEQFF

D gene: TRBD1
V gene: TRBV18
J gene: TRBJ1-6
clone size: many
CDR3 DNA: TGTGCCAGCTCACCAGGCAGGGGGGATTCACCCCTCCACTTT
CDR3 protein: CASSPGRGDSPLHF

D gene: TRBD1
V gene: TRBV20-1
J gene: TRBJ2-6
clone size: many
CDR3 DNA: TGCAGTGCTAGGCCCCTAACAGGGGTCGGGGCCAACGTCCTGACTTTC
CDR3 protein: CSARPLTGVGANVLTF

D gene: TRBD2
V gene: TRBV24-1
J gene: TRBJ2-2
clone size: many
CDR3 DNA: TGTGCCACCAGTGACCCTAGCGGGGGCACCGGGGAGCTGTTTTTT
CDR3 protein: CATSDPSGGTGELFF

D gene: TRBD2
V gene: TRBV5-1
J gene: TRBJ2-7
clone size: many
CDR3 DNA: TGCGCCAGCAGCTTGCAAGCGGGAGGTTCCTACGAGCAGTACTTC
CDR3 protein: CASSLQAGGSYEQYF

D gene: TRBD2
V gene: TRBV20-1
J gene: TRBJ2-3
clone size: NA
CDR3 DNA: TGCAGTGCTTTACCGGGACTAGCGGTTACAGATACGCAGTATTTT
CDR3 protein: CSALPGLAVTDTQYF

D gene: NA
V gene: TRBV19
J gene: TRBJ2-1
clone size: few
CDR3 DNA: TGTGCCAGTAAGAAAGCGGCAGGGTCGAACTCCTACAATGAGCAGTTCTTC
CDR3 protein: CASKKAAGSNSYNEQFF

D gene: NA
V gene: TRBV7-9
J gene: TRBJ1-1
clone size: many
CDR3 DNA: TGTGCCAGCAGCTTCCAGGGGACGAACACTGAAGCTTTCTTT
CDR3 protein: CASSFQGTNTEAFF

D gene: TRBD1
V gene: TRBV9
J gene: TRBJ2-1
clone size: many
CDR3 DNA: TGTGCCAGCAGCGCAGACAGGGGTGAGCAGTTCTTC
CDR3 protein: CASSADRGEQFF

D gene: NA
V gene: TRBV30
J gene: TRBJ2-3
clone size: many
CDR3 DNA: TGTGCCTGGAGCCTCGACCCGAGTTCAACAGATACGCAGTATTTT
CDR3 protein: CAWSLDPSSTDTQYF

D gene: NA
V gene: TRBV19
J gene: TRBJ1-2
clone size: NA
CDR3 DNA: TGTGCCAGTAGAGCAAGGCCCTCCTCTAACTATGGCTACACCTTC
CDR3 protein: CASRARPSSNYGYTF

D gene: NA
V gene: TRBV19
J gene: TRBJ1-1
clone size: few
CDR3 DNA: TGTGCCAGTAGTCCGAGGAACTTGATGAACACTGAAGCTTTCTTT
CDR3 protein: CASSPRNLMNTEAFF

D gene: NA
V gene: TRBV4-1
J gene: TRBJ2-5
clone size: many
CDR3 DNA: TGCGCCAGCAGCCGTGGAGGGACCCAGTACTTC
CDR3 protein: CASSRGGTQYF

D gene: NA
V gene: TRBV6-1
J gene: TRBJ2-7
clone size: many
CDR3 DNA: TGTGCCAGCAGTATGATTGGGGCGTACTACGAGCAGTACTTC
CDR3 protein: CASSMIGAYYEQYF

D gene: NA
V gene: TRBV15
J gene: TRBJ1-5
clone size: NA
CDR3 DNA: TGTGCCACCAGCAGATACCTTGGTAGCAATCAGCCCCAGCATTTT
CDR3 protein: CATSRYLGSNQPQHF

D gene: TRBD2
V gene: TRBV7-9
J gene: TRBJ2-5
clone size: many
CDR3 DNA: TGTGCCAGCAGCTCAGTTCCGGGACTAGCGGGGCACCAAGAGACCCAGTACTTC
CDR3 protein: CASSSVPGLAGHQETQYF

D gene: NA
V gene: TRBV29-1
J gene: TRBJ1-1
clone size: NA
CDR3 DNA: TGCAGCGTGGGAGGGGGTTTGAACACTGAAGCTTTCTTT
CDR3 protein: CSVGGGLNTEAFF